A single sample gave rise to the 23 T cell receptor beta chains below, sequenced in a study of T cells after yellow fever vaccination. TCRdb called the 5' RACE reads again in MiXCR, with one record for every CDR3 protein. This sample has about 150,000 distinct CDR3 sequences, with approximately 6.2% found just once. The specimen comprised CD4+ T cells sorted from PBMCs, sampled on the day of the first yellow fever vaccination. These receptors were collected from a man between 18 and 35 years old who received the YFV17D yellow fever vaccine.

This clonotype came up a few times. The chain joins TRBV11-2 to TRBJ2-3, with D possibly being TRBD1 or TRBD2 (5 bases each). Deletions cut 5 bases from V and 5 bases from J, with 14 bases between. The CDR3 contains 14 residues. Germline CDR1 and CDR2: SGHAT and FQNNGV. DNA for the CDR3: TGTGCCAGCAGCGCCGGGACCAGAGGAGATACGCAGTATTTT. Its protein product is CASSAGTRGDTQYF.

This clonotype has more than one count but fewer than ten. A read error may account for a junction end that differs from germline. The V and J genes are TRBV12-3 or TRBV12-4 and TRBJ1-1; D unresolved. The CDR3 extends over 10 amino acids. CDR3 amino acids: CASSLADAFF. The CDR3 nucleotides are TGTGCCAGCAGTTTGGCTGACGCTTTCTTT.

This clonotype was found many times. This rearrangement joins TRBV7-2 to TRBJ2-3; D is possibly TRBD2 (6 bases). The CDR3 consists of 13 residues. Germline V gene data show CDR1 as SGHTA and CDR2 as FQGNSA. V was trimmed by 3 bases and J by 6 bases, leaving 10 bases between them. CDR3 in amino acids: CASSFETSDTQYF. The CDR3 DNA reads as TGTGCCAGCAGCTTTGAAACTAGCGATACGCAGTATTTT.

This clonotype came up many times. The chain is built from TRBV5-4 and TRBJ2-1; no definite D call. Looked up from germline, CDR1 is SGHNT and CDR2 is YYREEE (reference sequence). The V end was cut by 0 bases, the J end by 7 bases, with 11 bases between. This CDR3 is 14 amino acids long. CDR3 coding DNA: TGTGCCAGCAGCTTGGCCGGCAGGAGAAATGAGCAGTTCTTC. It yields the protein CASSLAGRRNEQFF.

This clonotype was detected ten times or more. The chain carries TRBV4-3 and TRBJ2-1; TRBD2 is a possible D gene (7 bases). The CDR3 is 16 residues long. The germline CDR1 and CDR2 sequences are LGHNA and YSLEER. With 4 bases removed from V and 0 bases from J, the gap between germline ends came to 13 bases. CDR3: CASSPRGPSSYNEQFF. DNA for the CDR3: TGCGCCAGCAGCCCGCGGGGGCCGAGCTCCTACAATGAGCAGTTCTTC.

This clonotype was seen ten or more times. The V and J genes are TRBV6-1 and TRBJ2-5; D unclear. The CDR3 covers 16 residues. Trimming cost V 5 bases and J 1 base, with 17 bases left between them. CDR1 MNHNS and CDR2 SASEGT come from the germline V gene. The DNA for the CDR3 is TGTGCCAGCAGTCAAGGGAAATCCGGAGTCCAAGAGACCCAGTACTTC. Translation gives CASSQGKSGVQETQYF.

This clonotype was found a few times. This rearrangement joins TRBV5-1 to TRBJ1-6; no clear D gene. V was trimmed by 2 bases and J by 9 bases, leaving 6 bases between them. Germline V gene sequence: CDR1 SGHRS, CDR2 YFSETQ. CDR3 size: 12 residues. The CDR3 is CASSFEGSPLHF. The CDR3 region has the DNA TGCGCCAGCAGCTTTGAGGGTTCACCCCTCCACTTT.

Many counts were recorded for this clonotype. V gene TRBV3-1 combines with J gene TRBJ1-6; the D is unclear. V was cut by 1 base and J by 7 bases, with 8 bases left in between. The CDR3 extends over 14 amino acids. Germline loops: CDR1 LGHDT, CDR2 YNNKEL (reference sequence). The CDR3 loop reads CASSQVGWNSPLHF. DNA of the CDR3: TGTGCCAGCAGCCAAGTTGGATGGAATTCACCCCTCCACTTT.

This clonotype showed up just a few times. The chain is built from TRBV4-3 and TRBJ2-3, with D maybe TRBD2 (7 bases). The germline V gene encodes CDR1 LGHNA and CDR2 YSLEER. The CDR3 sequence is 17 residues long. V lost 0 bases and J lost 3, with 16 bases in between. CDR3 sequence: CASSQDWVGGPTDTQYF. CDR3 nucleotides: TGCGCCAGCAGCCAAGATTGGGTGGGGGGGCCAACAGATACGCAGTATTTT.

As regards this clonotype: One end of the junction is discordant with germline, which a read error may explain. The rearrangement joins TRBV27 to TRBJ1-4; D perhaps matches TRBD1 (6 bases). Germline V gene data show CDR1 as MNHEY and CDR2 as SMNVEV (reference sequence). The CDR3 length is 14 residues. The chain's CDR3 is CTSSLSEGGEKLFF. The CDR3, as DNA: TGCACCAGCAGTTTATCGGAGGGGGGAGAAAAACTGTTTTTT.

This clonotype was picked up a small number of times. J is TRBJ1-2 and V is TRBV12-3 or TRBV12-4; D is unclear. The CDR3 extends over 10 amino acids. The V end was cut by 7 bases, the J end by 5 bases, with 5 bases between. Written as DNA, the CDR3 is TGTGCCAGCAAAATGTATGGCTACACCTTC. Protein product: CASKMYGYTF.

The genes are TRBV10-3 and TRBJ2-2; maybe TRBD1 (6 bases). The CDR3 covers 13 residues. V lost 9 bases, J lost 7 bases, and 15 bases lay in between. Germline lookup yields CDR1 ENHRY and CDR2 SYGVKD. The CDR3 protein is CAIGQSLGGELFF. CDR3 nucleotides: TGTGCCATTGGACAGTCCTTAGGCGGGGAGCTGTTTTTT.

This clonotype was picked up many times. The chain employs TRBV29-1 and TRBJ2-1, with D tentatively TRBD1 (6 bases). The V and J ends lost 1 base and 2 bases respectively, with 9 bases between them. Germline V gives CDR1 SQVTM, CDR2 ANQGSEA. The length of the CDR3 is 14 residues. CDR3 sequence: CSVEASGAYNEQFF. CDR3 DNA: TGCAGCGTTGAAGCATCAGGGGCCTACAATGAGCAGTTCTTC.

The chain has TRBV5-6 and TRBJ2-5, with TRBD2 as a possible D gene (5 bases). The V end was cut by 5 bases, the J end by 5 bases, with 22 bases between. The CDR3 loop spans 16 amino acids. The germline V gene encodes CDR1 SGHDT and CDR2 YYEEEE. The DNA of the CDR3 is TGTGCCAGCAGGCCCCCCGGGATCGGGGTGGAGGAGACCCAGTACTTC. Translated: CASRPPGIGVEETQYF.

The chain carries TRBV7-2 and TRBJ1-3; the D is unclear. The germline V and J ends were trimmed by 1 base and 10 bases, with 8 bases remaining between them. Germline assignment: CDR1 SGHTA and CDR2 FQGNSA. CDR3 length: 12 amino acids. The CDR3 coding sequence is TGTGCCAGCAGCTTAGTAGGGCGGACCATATATTTT. Translating gives CASSLVGRTIYF. Combining the CDR3 with reference TRBV7-2 and TRBJ1-3 gives the whole variable domain GAGVSQSPSNKVTEKGKDVELRCDPISGHTALYWYRQSLGQGLEFLIYFQGNSAPDKSGLPSDRFSAERTGGSVSTLTIQRTQQEDSAVYLCASSLVGRTIYFGEGSWLTVV.

This clonotype was recorded many times. The V and J genes are TRBV10-3 and TRBJ2-3, with TRBD2 matching 10 bases. The CDR3 consists of 17 residues. Germline lookup yields CDR1 ENHRY and CDR2 SYGVKD. The trim removed 4 bases at V and 4 bases at J, leaving 11 bases unmatched. The CDR3 bases are TGTGCCATCAGTGGTTCTAGCGGGGGCTTGAATGCAGATACGCAGTATTTT. It codes for CAISGSSGGLNADTQYF.

This clonotype was seen a few times. V is TRBV11-2 and J is TRBJ2-5; possibly TRBD2 for D (5 bases). The germline V gene has CDR1 SGHAT and CDR2 FQNNGV. Trimming shortened V by 0 bases and J by 2 bases, and 7 bases separated the two germline ends. This CDR3 region has 14 residues. CDR3 residues: CASSLERGQETQYF. Written as DNA, the CDR3 is TGTGCCAGCAGCTTAGAACGGGGACAAGAGACCCAGTACTTC.

This clonotype was recorded at least ten times. The V gene is TRBV2, the J gene TRBJ2-3, with TRBD1 matching over 8 bases. After removal of 5 bases from V and 3 bases from J, the junction contained 10 bases not matched to a gene. Looked up from germline, CDR1 is SNHLY and CDR2 is FYNNEI. CDR3 length equals 16 residues. CDR3 DNA: TGTGCCAGCAGTAACTCACAGGGGGGCGGGACAGATACGCAGTATTTT. The encoded protein is CASSNSQGGGTDTQYF. Combining the CDR3 with reference TRBV2 and TRBJ2-3 gives the whole variable domain EPEVTQTPSHQVTQMGQEVILRCVPISNHLYFYWYRQILGQKVEFLVSFYNNEISEKSEIFDDQFSVERPDGSNFTLKIRSTKLEDSAMYFCASSNSQGGGTDTQYFGPGTRLTVL.

This clonotype was seen at least ten times. The chain carries TRBV12-3 or TRBV12-4 and TRBJ1-1; weak D call: TRBD1 (6 bases). Deletions cut 1 base from V and 4 bases from J, with 10 bases between. The CDR3 runs to 14 residues. The CDR3 DNA is TGTGCCAGCAGTTTAGGGGGGGCGCCCACTGAAGCTTTCTTT. It codes for CASSLGGAPTEAFF.

In its sample, this clonotype was seen many times. This chain uses TRBV2 with TRBJ1-5, with a possible D match to TRBD1 (6 bases). The V end was cut by 8 bases, the J end by 2 bases, with 13 bases between. Germline CDR1 is SNHLY and CDR2 is FYNNEI. The CDR3 covers 14 residues. The CDR3 DNA sequence: TGTGCCAGCGGCCGAAGACAGGGCAATCAGCCCCAGCATTTT. It yields the protein CASGRRQGNQPQHF.

This clonotype was recorded at least ten times. The rearrangement joins TRBV12-5 to TRBJ2-2; a weak D match, TRBD2 (5 bases). The germline gives CDR1 LGHNT, CDR2 FRNRAP. Trimming pared 2 bases from V and 4 bases from J, leaving 14 bases between. The CDR3 runs to 16 residues. Here the CDR3 reads CASGLPRDSGTGELFF. The DNA of the CDR3 is TGTGCTAGTGGTTTGCCACGGGATTCGGGCACCGGGGAGCTGTTTTTT.

The table lists this clonotype with many counts. CDR3 region: CATSRRDSSNTEAFF. DNA for the CDR3: TGTGCCACCAGCAGACGGGACAGCTCGAACACTGAAGCTTTCTTT. This chain uses TRBV15 with TRBJ1-1, with TRBD1 matching over 7 bases. CDR1 and CDR2 (germline): LNHNV, YYDKDF (reference sequence). The CDR3 contains 15 residues. The trim removed 2 bases at V and 1 base at J, leaving 4 bases unmatched.

This clonotype was counted between two and nine times. The V and J genes are TRBV2 and TRBJ1-5; D ambiguous. Germline V lookup: CDR1 SNHLY, CDR2 FYNNEI. This CDR3 is 12 amino acids long. V lost 5 bases, J lost 9 bases, and 11 bases lay in between. For the CDR3, the DNA is TGTGCCAGCAGTAGGGAAAAGATGCCCCAGCATTTT. Protein sequence: CASSREKMPQHF.